This is a list of T cell receptor beta chains from one sample in a study of blood T cell repertoires in COVID-19. Sequencing was performed with immunoSEQ multiplex PCR; in TCRdb, only in-frame clones are kept and a portion is missing. Found here are some 97,000 clones, just over 90% of them singletons; the top ten hold 0.85% to 1%. Sequences were obtained from peripheral blood. The receptors shown here come from a man in his sixties with acute or convalescent COVID-19. The CDR3 runs from the conserved cysteine through the conserved F or W. Expanded clones get a size class; other rows say once, few or many, or leave the size out.

>TRBV4-2|NA
CASSQDRGANQPQHF
>TRBV7-8|NA
CASSLVPGTGAGNTIYF
>TRBV6-5|NA
CASLDRDEAFF
>TRBV29-1|NA
CSVGAGGSHEQYF
>TRBV6-5|NA
CASSSRQGPNYGYTF
>TRBV3-1/TRBV3-2|NA
CASTRKPGQGVGRGELFF
>TRBV30|few
CAWSFDNEQFF
>TRBV2|once
CASSEGANLLTNEQFF
>TRBV5-5|NA
CASSSEGWQPQHF
>TRBV4-2|NA
CASSQERGQELYGYTF
>TRBV19|NA
CASSIASDTDTQYF
>TRBV4-1|once
CASSQSPGSRYGYTF
>TRBV5-8|NA
CASSFAYRGVKVYIQYF
>TRBV19|NA
CASSTNSGGYGYTF
>TRBV2|once
CASRAGTGGVEQYF
>TRBV9|NA
CASSPDTSGSADTQYF
>TRBV6-5|NA
CASRKTGNQETQYF
>TRBV9|NA
CASSVSGGHYGYTF
>TRBV5-1|once
CASSLAVGGALRAGIYNEQFF
>TRBV14|NA
CASSQGYTQYF
>TRBV29-1|NA
CSVSTGTGGRTEAFF
>TRBV19|NA
CASSSRQGASNEAFF
>TRBV30|NA
CAWSGTGWTEAFF
>TRBV28|once
CASRSGQFNEQFF
>TRBV5-5|NA
CASSLVWYRGLAGAGELFF
>TRBV24-1|once
CATSQGRNPYNEQFF
>TRBV12-5|NA
CASGPEPRGGNQPQHF
>TRBV27|NA
CASRPFAAQTRYGYTF
>TRBV6-6|NA
CASSSGQATGELFF
>TRBV6-1|NA
CASSERRVIMNTEAFF
>TRBV4-1|NA
CASSHNGHRRNTEAFF
>TRBV2|NA
CASTRDRGRQETQYF
>TRBV19|NA
CASSIGRGRLDTQYF
>TRBV24-1|NA
CATSDPRGGDNQPQHF
>TRBV6-4|NA
CAKPSGGRGTDTQYF
>TRBV24-1|NA
CATSDSIGVRYNEQFF
>TRBV7-9|once
CASSLAGGGDNEQFF
>TRBV28|NA
CASSSLQGNQPQHF
>TRBV24-1|NA
CATSVGGEAFF
>TRBV7-7|NA
CASSLEPGQDLFKGTQYF
>TRBV27|NA
CASRDLASGMTDTQYF
>TRBV19|NA
CASSISPGVTDTQYF
>TRBV5-5|NA
CASSLMGDRGQETQYF
>TRBV9|NA
CASSPRVGRAEETQYF
>TRBV30|once
CAWSGSAVEKLFF
>TRBV6-5|NA
CASSSTGTGFHYGYTF
>TRBV6-6|NA
CASSPTGAASPLHF
>TRBV5-1|NA
CASAKGDSTDTQYF
>TRBV30|NA
CAWSSFGQSGQYF
>TRBV6-5|once
CASSPGWGYGYTF
>TRBV29-1|NA
CSVATGDTTQYF
>TRBV7-9|NA
CASSLERSGDTQYF
>TRBV4-1|NA
CASSLQGRSTDTQYF
>TRBV10-3|NA
CAISTPVGGNTGELFF
>TRBV7-6|NA
CASSLAISAGISYEQYF
>TRBV5-1|NA
CASYQGGSNTGELFF
>TRBV9|NA
CASSAQGGGNTIYF
>TRBV9|NA
CASSVELGGAGNTIYF
>TRBV11-2|NA
CASSPTRSANEKLFF
>TRBV6-5|NA
CASSPAGLETQYF